The source of this T cell receptor beta chain is a study of neoadjuvant anti-PD-1 for oral cavity cancer. Patients were newly diagnosed with stage II-IVA oral cavity squamous cell carcinoma without prior systemic or radiation treatment. Study results and caveats: Non-responders to neoadjuvant nivolumab had significantly more clonal PBMC T cells than responders. Only a few patients per response group were TCR-analyzed; validation needed. Pretreatment Treg/Th17 ratio correlated inversely with post-treatment tumor clonality.

Using immunoSEQ multiplex PCR, the repertoire was profiled, and TCRdb retains in-frame clones only, with some absent. The sample shows more than 12,000 clones, 65% to 75% of them seen only once. Trimming removed 4 bases at V and 4 bases at J, with 8 bases between. Germline loops: CDR1 SGHVS, CDR2 FQNEAQ. CDR3 length: 12 residues. With respect to this clone: The antigen is undetermined.

The material sequenced was PBMCs, taken before nivolumab (anti-PD-1) treatment. The clonotype comes from a person aged 35-79 years with oral cavity squamous cell carcinoma. V usage is TRBV7-8 and J usage is TRBJ2-7; weak D call: TRBD1 (5 bases). The CDR3 coding sequence is TGTGCCAGCAGCTCAGGGCCTTACGAGCAGTACTTC. Its protein is CASSSGPYEQYF. Filled out from reference TRBV7-8 and TRBJ2-7, the complete variable domain reads GAGVSQSPRYKVAKRGQDVALRCDPISGHVSLFWYQQALGQGPEFLTYFQNEAQLDKSGLPSDRFFAERPEGSVSTLKIQRTQQEDSAVYLCASSSGPYEQYFGPGTRLTVT.